This T cell receptor (beta chain) came from a study of identical twins. Notes on the study in general: In cord blood, abundant beta clonotypes had fewer insertions; memory showed no trend. Out-of-frame sharing of TCR alpha in monozygotic twins was underestimated by models.

This CDR3 is 17 amino acids long. Germline V gene sequence: CDR1 LGHNA, CDR2 YNFKEQ. Between the trimmed V and J ends, which lost 0 bases and 0 bases, there was a span of 12 bases. In regard to this clonotype: Its matching antigen is unknown.

TCRdb reprocessed the 5' RACE reads via MiXCR and lists one record per CDR3 protein. The table records about 530,000 distinct CDR3 sequences, about 20% of them present only once. These records were also assigned to another study, of yellow fever vaccine responses in identical twins.

The sequence came from a woman aged 18 to 35 in good health. Sequencing was carried out using CD4+ T cells sorted from blood. The chain recombines TRBV4-2 with TRBJ2-1, with D perhaps matching TRBD1 (6 bases). CDR3 region: CASSQDLRGSSYNEQFF. The CDR3 DNA is TGTGCCAGCAGCCAAGATCTTAGGGGGAGCTCCTACAATGAGCAGTTCTTC.